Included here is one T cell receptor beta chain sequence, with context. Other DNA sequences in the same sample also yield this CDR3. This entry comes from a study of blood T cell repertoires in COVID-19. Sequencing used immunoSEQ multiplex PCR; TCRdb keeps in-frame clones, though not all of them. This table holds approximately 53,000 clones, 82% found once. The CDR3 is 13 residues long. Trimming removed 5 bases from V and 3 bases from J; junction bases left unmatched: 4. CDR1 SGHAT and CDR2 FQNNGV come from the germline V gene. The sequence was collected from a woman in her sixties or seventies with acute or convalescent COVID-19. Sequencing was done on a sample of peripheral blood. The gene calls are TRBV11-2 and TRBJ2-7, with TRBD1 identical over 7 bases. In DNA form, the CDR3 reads TGTGCCAGCAGCCCGGGACAGATCTACGAGCAGTACTTC. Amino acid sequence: CASSPGQIYEQYF.